A single sample gave rise to the 6 T cell receptor beta chains below, sequenced in a study of T cells after yellow fever vaccination. TCRdb used MiXCR to reprocess the 5' RACE reads, holding one entry per CDR3 protein. The data contain fewer than 650,000 distinct CDR3 sequences, about a fifth of them singletons. The sequenced sample was PBMCs, obtained about 20 days after the first yellow fever vaccination. These receptors were collected from a man younger than 35 who received the YFV17D yellow fever vaccine.

The table lists this clonotype with a few counts. The chain uses TRBV6-5 and TRBJ2-5; TRBD2 aligns across 9 bases. The length of the CDR3 is 16 residues. V trimming: 2 bases; J trimming: 1 base; junction bases outside the gene matches: 5. CDR1 and CDR2 (germline): MNHEY, SVGAGI. The CDR3 loop reads CASSYASGASQETQYF. The CDR3 nucleotides read TGTGCCAGCAGTTACGCTAGCGGGGCTTCCCAAGAGACCCAGTACTTC.

This clonotype was seen more than once but under ten times. This chain connects TRBV18 to TRBJ2-5; maybe TRBD2 (6 bases). This CDR3 is 16 amino acids long. V lost 3 bases, J lost 5 bases, and 19 bases lay in between. CDR1 and CDR2 (germline): KGHSH, LQKENI. The CDR3 coding sequence is TGTGCCAGCTCACCTCCCCTACGGGGGTTAGGTGAGACCCAGTACTTC. It yields the protein CASSPPLRGLGETQYF.

There are many counts of this clonotype. The gene calls are TRBV2 and TRBJ1-6; TRBD1 matches at 7 bases. V was pared by 8 bases and J by 7 bases, with 8 bases of the junction left unmatched. Per the germline V gene, CDR1 is SNHLY and CDR2 is FYNNEI. CDR3 length equals 14 residues. CDR3 protein: CASGGQSENSPLHF. The CDR3 DNA follows: TGTGCCAGCGGGGGACAGTCTGAAAATTCACCCCTCCACTTT.

This clonotype was seen a few times. The V call is TRBV20-1, the J call TRBJ1-1; weak D call: TRBD1 (6 bases). The CDR3 is 12 amino acids. Trimming removed 6 bases at V and 3 bases at J, with 11 bases between. The germline V gene encodes CDR1 DFQATT and CDR2 SNEGSKA (reference sequence). CDR3: CSAGQSYTEAFF. The CDR3 DNA reads as TGCAGTGCCGGACAGTCCTACACTGAAGCTTTCTTT.

This clonotype has a handful of counts. The chain joins TRBV2 to TRBJ2-2; D might be TRBD1 (5 bases). V was trimmed by 2 bases and J by 0 bases, leaving 7 bases between them. Germline V lookup: CDR1 SNHLY, CDR2 FYNNEI. This CDR3 is built from 15 residues. CDR3 region: CASSEQGSNTGELFF. For the CDR3, the DNA is TGTGCCAGCAGTGAACAGGGCTCGAACACCGGGGAGCTGTTTTTT.

This clonotype was counted only a few times. J is TRBJ2-5 and V is TRBV18; 7 bases align to TRBD1. This CDR3 has 14 residues. The junction had 9 bases not matched to a gene; V was cut back by 3 bases and J by 8 bases. Germline values: CDR1 KGHSH, CDR2 LQKENI. The CDR3 DNA reads as TGTGCCAGCTCACCGGGACAGTCCACGGGAACCCAGTACTTC. It codes for CASSPGQSTGTQYF.